The entry below gives a single T cell receptor beta chain sequence along with its context. The antigen is undetermined. A template switching step contributed a universal primer site, while unique molecular identifiers were present in the cDNA. MiXCR was run by TCRdb on the 5' RACE reads, yielding one entry per CDR3 protein. The sample lists around 1.7 million distinct CDR3 sequences; less than 35% were seen once. The data were obtained in a study of identical twins. This CDR3 has 14 amino acids. The germline V gene encodes CDR1 MDHEN and CDR2 SYDVKM. Trimming cost V 2 bases and J 4 bases, with 9 bases left between them. Study outcomes and limitations: An excess of low generation probability was shown by twin-shared out-of-frame alpha sequences.

The chain is built from TRBV28 and TRBJ1-3, with unresolved D. Sequenced sample: cord blood. The source of this sequence is a newborn girl in good health. CDR3 residues: CASSLETPGNTIYF. The DNA for the CDR3 is TGTGCCAGCAGTTTAGAAACCCCCGGAAACACCATATATTTT.